This paragraph reports one T cell receptor beta chain. Per the original data handling: Amplification with reference gene primers provided the estimates of nucleated cell counts. The data were produced by immunoSEQ multiplex PCR, yet TCRdb's version contains in-frame clones alone and is incomplete. The DNA was the basis for D and trimming; V, J and clone size are from that table. Altogether some 200,000 clones are present, roughly 85% being singletons, with the ten largest covering 2% to 3%. Seattle enrolled patients during active infection and tracked them longitudinally. The data belong to a study of blood T cell repertoires in COVID-19. Study information: COVID-19 samples collected from the United States, Italy and Spain covered acute and convalescent phases. PBMCs, B-cell-depleted T cells, or T cells provided the cDNA or gDNA that made up the material.

The clonotype was recovered from a woman in her 70s with COVID-19, enrolled during active disease. Sequenced: peripheral blood.

This CDR3 reads CASSLAGGEGNTIYF. In DNA, the CDR3 is TGCGCCAGCAGCTTGGCCGGAGGGGAAGGAAACACCATATATTTT. The genes are TRBV5-1 and TRBJ1-3, with TRBD1 as a possible D gene (5 bases). The V end was cut by 0 bases, the J end by 4 bases, with 11 bases between. Germline V gene lookup returns CDR1 SGHRS and CDR2 YFSETQ. This CDR3 is 15 amino acids long.